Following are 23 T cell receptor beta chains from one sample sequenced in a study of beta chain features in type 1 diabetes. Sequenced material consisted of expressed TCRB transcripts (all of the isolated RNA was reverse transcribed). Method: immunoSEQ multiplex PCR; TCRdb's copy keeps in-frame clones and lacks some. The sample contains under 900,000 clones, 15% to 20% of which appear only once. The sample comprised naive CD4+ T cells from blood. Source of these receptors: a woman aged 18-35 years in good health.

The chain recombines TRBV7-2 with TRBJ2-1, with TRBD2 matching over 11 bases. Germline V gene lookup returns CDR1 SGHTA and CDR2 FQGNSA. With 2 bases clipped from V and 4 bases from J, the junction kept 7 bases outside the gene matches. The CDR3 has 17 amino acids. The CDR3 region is CASSLPGLADIYNEQFF. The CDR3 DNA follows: TGTGCCAGCAGCTTACCGGGACTAGCGGATATATACAATGAGCAGTTCTTC.

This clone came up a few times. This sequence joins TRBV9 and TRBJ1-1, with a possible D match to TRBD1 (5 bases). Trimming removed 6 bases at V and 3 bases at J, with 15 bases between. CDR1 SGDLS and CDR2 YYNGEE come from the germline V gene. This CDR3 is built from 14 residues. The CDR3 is CASTEGPGDTEAFF. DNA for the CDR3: TGTGCCAGCACCGAGGGGCCGGGGGACACTGAAGCTTTCTTT.

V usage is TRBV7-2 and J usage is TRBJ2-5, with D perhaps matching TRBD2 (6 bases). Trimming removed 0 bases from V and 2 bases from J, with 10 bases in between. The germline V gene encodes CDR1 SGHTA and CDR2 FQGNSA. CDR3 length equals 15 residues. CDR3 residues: CASSLALGGQETQYF. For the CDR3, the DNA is TGTGCCAGCAGCTTAGCGCTGGGGGGACAAGAGACCCAGTACTTC.

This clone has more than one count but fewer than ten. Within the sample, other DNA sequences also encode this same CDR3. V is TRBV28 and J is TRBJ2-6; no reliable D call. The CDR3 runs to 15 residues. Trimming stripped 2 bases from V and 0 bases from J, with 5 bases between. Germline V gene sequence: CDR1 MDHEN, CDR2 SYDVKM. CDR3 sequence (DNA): TGTGCCAGCAGTTTACGAGGCTCTGGGGCCAACGTCCTGACTTTC. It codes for CASSLRGSGANVLTF.

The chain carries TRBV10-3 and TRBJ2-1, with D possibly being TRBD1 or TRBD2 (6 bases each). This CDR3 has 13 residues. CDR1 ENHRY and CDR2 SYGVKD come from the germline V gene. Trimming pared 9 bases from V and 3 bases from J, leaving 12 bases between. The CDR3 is CAIARDNYNEQFF. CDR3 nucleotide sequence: TGTGCCATAGCGCGGGACAACTACAATGAGCAGTTCTTC.

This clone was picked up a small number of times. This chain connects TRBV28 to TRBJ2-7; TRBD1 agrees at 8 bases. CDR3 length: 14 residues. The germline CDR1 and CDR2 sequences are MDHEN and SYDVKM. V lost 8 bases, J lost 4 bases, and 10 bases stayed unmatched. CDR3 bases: TGTGCCAGCGGCTCAGGGGGCGTCATATACGAGCAGTACTTC. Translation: CASGSGGVIYEQYF.

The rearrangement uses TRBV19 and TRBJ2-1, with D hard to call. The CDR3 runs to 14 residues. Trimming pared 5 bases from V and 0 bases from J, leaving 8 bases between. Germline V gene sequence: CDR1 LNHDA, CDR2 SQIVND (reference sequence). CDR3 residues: CASSAGSSYNEQFF. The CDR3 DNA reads TGTGCCAGTAGTGCCGGAAGCTCCTACAATGAGCAGTTCTTC.

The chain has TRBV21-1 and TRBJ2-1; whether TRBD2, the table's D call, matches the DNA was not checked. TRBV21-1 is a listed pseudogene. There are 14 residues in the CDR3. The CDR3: CASSKPVSYNEQFF. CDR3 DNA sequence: TGTGCCAGCAGCAAACCCGTGTCGTACAATGAGCAGTTCTTC.

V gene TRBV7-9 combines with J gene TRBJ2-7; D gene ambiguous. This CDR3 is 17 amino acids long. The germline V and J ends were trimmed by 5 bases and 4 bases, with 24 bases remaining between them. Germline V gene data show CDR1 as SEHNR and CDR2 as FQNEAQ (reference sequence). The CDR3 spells CASSTGLGGRPPYEQYF. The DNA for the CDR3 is TGTGCCAGCAGCACCGGTCTGGGCGGAAGACCTCCTTACGAGCAGTACTTC.

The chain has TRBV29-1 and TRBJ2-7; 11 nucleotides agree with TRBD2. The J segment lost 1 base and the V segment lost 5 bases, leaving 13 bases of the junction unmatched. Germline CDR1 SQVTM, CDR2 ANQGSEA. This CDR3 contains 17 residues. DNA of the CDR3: TGCAGCGTTTTTCTTCGGAATAGCGGGAGGGGATCCTACGAGCAGTACTTC. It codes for CSVFLRNSGRGSYEQYF.

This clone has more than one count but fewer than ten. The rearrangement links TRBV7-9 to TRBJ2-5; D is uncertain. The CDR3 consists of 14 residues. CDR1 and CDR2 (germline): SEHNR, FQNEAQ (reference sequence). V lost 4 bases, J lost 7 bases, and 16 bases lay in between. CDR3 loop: CASSYPPRRVTQYF. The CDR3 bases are TGTGCCAGCAGCTACCCACCTAGAAGGGTGACCCAGTACTTC.

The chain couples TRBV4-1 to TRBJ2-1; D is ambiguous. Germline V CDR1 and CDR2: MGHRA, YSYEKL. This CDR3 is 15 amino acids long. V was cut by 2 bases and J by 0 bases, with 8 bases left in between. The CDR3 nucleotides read TGCGCCAGCAGCCAATGGTACTCCTCCTACAATGAGCAGTTCTTC. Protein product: CASSQWYSSYNEQFF.

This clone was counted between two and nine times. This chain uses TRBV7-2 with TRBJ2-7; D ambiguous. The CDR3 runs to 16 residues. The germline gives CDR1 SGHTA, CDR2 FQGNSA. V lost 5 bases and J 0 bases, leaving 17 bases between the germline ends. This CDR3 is CASSPIFNGRSYEQYF. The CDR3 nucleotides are TGTGCCAGCAGCCCTATATTCAACGGACGCTCCTACGAGCAGTACTTC.

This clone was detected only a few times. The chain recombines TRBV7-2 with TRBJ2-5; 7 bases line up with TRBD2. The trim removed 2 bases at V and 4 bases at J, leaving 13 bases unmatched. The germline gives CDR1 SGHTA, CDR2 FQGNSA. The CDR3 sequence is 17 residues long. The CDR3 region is CASSLRNGRTTRETQYF. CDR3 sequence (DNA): TGTGCCAGCAGCTTAAGGAACGGGAGGACCACCCGAGAGACCCAGTACTTC. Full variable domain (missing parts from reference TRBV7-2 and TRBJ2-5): GAGVSQSPSNKVTEKGKDVELRCDPISGHTALYWYRQSLGQGLEFLIYFQGNSAPDKSGLPSDRFSAERTGGSVSTLTIQRTQQEDSAVYLCASSLRNGRTTRETQYFGPGTRLLVL.

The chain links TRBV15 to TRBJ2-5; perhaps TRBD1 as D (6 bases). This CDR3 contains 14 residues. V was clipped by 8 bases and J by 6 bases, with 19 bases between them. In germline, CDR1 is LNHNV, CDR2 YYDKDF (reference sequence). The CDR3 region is CATSTRGLGKTQYF. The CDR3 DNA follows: TGTGCCACCTCCACTAGGGGGTTAGGGAAGACCCAGTACTTC.

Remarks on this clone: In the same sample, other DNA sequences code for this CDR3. The CDR3 is CASSPHSQETQYF. CDR3 in DNA: TGTGCCAGCTCACCACACAGTCAAGAGACCCAGTACTTC. The chain carries TRBV18 and TRBJ2-5; D remains ambiguous. Deletions cut 1 base from V and 2 bases from J, with 5 bases between. This CDR3 spans 13 amino acids. CDR1 is KGHSH, CDR2 LQKENI, per germline.

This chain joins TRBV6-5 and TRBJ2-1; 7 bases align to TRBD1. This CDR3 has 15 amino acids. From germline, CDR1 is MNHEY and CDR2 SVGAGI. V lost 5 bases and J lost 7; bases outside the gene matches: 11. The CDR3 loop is CASSRQGLGPNEQFF. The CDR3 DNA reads TGTGCCAGCAGTCGACAGGGATTGGGGCCTAATGAGCAGTTCTTC.

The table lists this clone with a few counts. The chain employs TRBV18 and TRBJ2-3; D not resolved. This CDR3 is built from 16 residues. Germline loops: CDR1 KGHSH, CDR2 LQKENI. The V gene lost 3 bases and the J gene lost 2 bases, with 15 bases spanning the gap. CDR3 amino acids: CASSPLRSKITDTQYF. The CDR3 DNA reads TGTGCCAGCTCACCCCTGAGGAGCAAAATCACAGATACGCAGTATTTT.

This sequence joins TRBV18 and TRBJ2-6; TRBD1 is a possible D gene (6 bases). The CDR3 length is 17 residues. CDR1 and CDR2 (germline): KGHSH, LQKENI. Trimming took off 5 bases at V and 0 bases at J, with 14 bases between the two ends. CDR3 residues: CASSNRQARSGANVLTF. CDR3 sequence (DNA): TGTGCCAGCTCAAATAGACAGGCTCGCTCTGGGGCCAACGTCCTGACTTTC. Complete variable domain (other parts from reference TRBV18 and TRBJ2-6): NAGVMQNPRHLVRRRGQEARLRCSPMKGHSHVYWYRQLPEEGLKFMVYLQKENIIDESGMPKERFSAEFPKEGPSILRIQQVVRGDSAAYFCASSNRQARSGANVLTFGAGSRLTVL.

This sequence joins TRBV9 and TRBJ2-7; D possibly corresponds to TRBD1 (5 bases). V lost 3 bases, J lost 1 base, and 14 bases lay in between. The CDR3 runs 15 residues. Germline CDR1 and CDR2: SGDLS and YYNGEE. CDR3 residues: CASSAGDSASYEQYF. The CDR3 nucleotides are TGTGCCAGCAGCGCAGGAGACAGTGCGTCCTACGAGCAGTACTTC. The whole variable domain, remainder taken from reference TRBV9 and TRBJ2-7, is DSGVTQTPKHLITATGQRVTLRCSPRSGDLSVYWYQQSLDQGLQFLIQYYNGEERAKGNILERFSAQQFPDLHSELNLSSLELGDSALYFCASSAGDSASYEQYFGPGTRLTVT.

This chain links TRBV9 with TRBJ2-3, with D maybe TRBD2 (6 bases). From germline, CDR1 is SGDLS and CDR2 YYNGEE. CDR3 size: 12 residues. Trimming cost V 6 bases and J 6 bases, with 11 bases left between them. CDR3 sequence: CASTGRGDTQYF. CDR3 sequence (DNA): TGTGCCAGCACCGGTCGGGGGGATACGCAGTATTTT.

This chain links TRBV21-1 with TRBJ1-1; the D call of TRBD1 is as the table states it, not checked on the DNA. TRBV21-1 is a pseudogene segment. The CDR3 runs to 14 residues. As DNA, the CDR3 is TGTGCCAGCAGCCTGTACAGGGCGAACACTGAAGCTTTCTTT. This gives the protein CASSLYRANTEAFF.

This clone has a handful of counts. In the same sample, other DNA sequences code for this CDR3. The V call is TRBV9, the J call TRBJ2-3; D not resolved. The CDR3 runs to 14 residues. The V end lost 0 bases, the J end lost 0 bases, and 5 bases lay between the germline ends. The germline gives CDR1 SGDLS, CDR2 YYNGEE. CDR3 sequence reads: CASSVVGSTDTQYF. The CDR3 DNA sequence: TGTGCCAGCAGCGTAGTCGGGAGCACAGATACGCAGTATTTT.